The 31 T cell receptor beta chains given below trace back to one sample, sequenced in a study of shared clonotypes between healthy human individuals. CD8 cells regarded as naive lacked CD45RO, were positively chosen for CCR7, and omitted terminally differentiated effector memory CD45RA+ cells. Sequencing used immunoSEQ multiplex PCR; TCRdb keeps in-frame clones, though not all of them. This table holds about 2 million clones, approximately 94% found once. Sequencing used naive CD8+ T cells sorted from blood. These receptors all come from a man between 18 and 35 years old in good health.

The CDR3 DNA reads as TGTGCCATCAGTGAGTCATATCTGTACGAGCAGTACTTC. Translating gives CAISESYLYEQYF. The chain has TRBV10-3 and TRBJ2-7; D is uncertain. This CDR3 region has 13 residues. The ends were cut back, 0 bases at V and 4 bases at J, with 7 bases in the middle. Germline assignment: CDR1 ENHRY and CDR2 SYGVKD.

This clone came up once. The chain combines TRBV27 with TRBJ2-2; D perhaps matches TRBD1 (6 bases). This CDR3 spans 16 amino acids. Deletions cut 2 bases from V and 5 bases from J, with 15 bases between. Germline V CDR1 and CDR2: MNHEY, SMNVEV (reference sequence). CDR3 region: CASSLSQGFWTGELFF. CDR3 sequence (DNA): TGTGCCAGCAGTTTAAGTCAGGGGTTTTGGACCGGGGAGCTGTTTTTT.

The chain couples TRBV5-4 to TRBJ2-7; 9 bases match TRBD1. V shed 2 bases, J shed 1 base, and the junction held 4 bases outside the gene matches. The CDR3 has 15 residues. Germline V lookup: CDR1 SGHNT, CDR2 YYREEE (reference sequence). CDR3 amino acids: CASSFPGQGSYEQYF. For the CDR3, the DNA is TGTGCCAGCAGCTTCCCGGGACAGGGTTCCTACGAGCAGTACTTC.

This CDR3 is CASSLIRLDGYTF. Here the CDR3 DNA reads TGTGCCAGCAGCTTGATCCGGCTCGATGGCTACACCTTC. The V call is TRBV5-6, the J call TRBJ1-2, with D hard to call. Per the germline V gene, CDR1 is SGHDT and CDR2 is YYEEEE. V was cut by 1 base and J by 6 bases, with 10 bases left in between. The CDR3 runs 13 residues.

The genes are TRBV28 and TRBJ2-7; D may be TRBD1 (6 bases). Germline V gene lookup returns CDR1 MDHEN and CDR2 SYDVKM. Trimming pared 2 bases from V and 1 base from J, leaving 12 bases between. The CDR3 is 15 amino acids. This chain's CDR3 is CASSLRGTKSYEQYF. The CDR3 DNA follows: TGTGCCAGCAGTTTACGAGGGACAAAATCCTACGAGCAGTACTTC.

CDR3 sequence reads: CASSPSGTGEKGDGYTF. The CDR3 coding sequence is TGTGCCAGCAGTCCGTCCGGGACAGGGGAGAAGGGGGATGGCTACACCTTC. V is TRBV28 and J is TRBJ1-2; 10 positions match TRBD1. V shed 5 bases and J 6 bases; nucleotides not matched to a gene: 15. The CDR3 totals 17 residues. From germline, CDR1 is MDHEN and CDR2 SYDVKM.

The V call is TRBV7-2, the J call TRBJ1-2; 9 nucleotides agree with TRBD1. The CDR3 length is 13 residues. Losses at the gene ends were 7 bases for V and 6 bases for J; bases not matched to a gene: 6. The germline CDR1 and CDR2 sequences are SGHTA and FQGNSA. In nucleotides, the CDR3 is TGTGCCAGCACAGGACAGGGGCTTGATGGCTACACCTTC. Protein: CASTGQGLDGYTF.

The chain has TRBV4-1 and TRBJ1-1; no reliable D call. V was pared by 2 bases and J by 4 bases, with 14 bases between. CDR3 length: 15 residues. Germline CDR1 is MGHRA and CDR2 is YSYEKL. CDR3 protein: CASSQTLNVGTEAFF. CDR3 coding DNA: TGCGCCAGCAGCCAAACCCTTAACGTGGGCACTGAAGCTTTCTTT.

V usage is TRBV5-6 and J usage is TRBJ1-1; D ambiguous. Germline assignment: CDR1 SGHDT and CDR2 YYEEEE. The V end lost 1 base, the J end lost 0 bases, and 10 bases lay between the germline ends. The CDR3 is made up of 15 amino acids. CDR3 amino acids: CASSLSQELNTEAFF. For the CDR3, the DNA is TGTGCCAGCAGCTTGTCCCAGGAGCTGAACACTGAAGCTTTCTTT.

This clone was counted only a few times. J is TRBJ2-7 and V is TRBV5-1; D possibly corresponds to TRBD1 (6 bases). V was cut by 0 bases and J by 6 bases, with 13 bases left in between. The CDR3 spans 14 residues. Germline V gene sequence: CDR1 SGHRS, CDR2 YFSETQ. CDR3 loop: CASSLVLGAVEQYF. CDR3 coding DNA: TGCGCCAGCAGCTTGGTTCTGGGGGCGGTCGAGCAGTACTTC.

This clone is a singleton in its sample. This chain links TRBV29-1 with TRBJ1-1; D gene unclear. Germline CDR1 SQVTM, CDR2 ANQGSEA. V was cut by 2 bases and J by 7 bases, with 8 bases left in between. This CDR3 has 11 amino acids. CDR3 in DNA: TGCAGCGTTGAAACCGGGAATGAAGCTTTCTTT. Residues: CSVETGNEAFF.

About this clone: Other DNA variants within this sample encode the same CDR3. This chain's CDR3 is CASSLPASYEQYF. As DNA, the CDR3 is TGTGCCAGCAGCTTGCCAGCGTCCTACGAGCAGTACTTC. The chain links TRBV5-6 to TRBJ2-7, with D uncertain. Trimming took 1 base from V and 1 from J, leaving 6 bases between them. The CDR3 extends over 13 amino acids. Germline V CDR1 and CDR2: SGHDT, YYEEEE.

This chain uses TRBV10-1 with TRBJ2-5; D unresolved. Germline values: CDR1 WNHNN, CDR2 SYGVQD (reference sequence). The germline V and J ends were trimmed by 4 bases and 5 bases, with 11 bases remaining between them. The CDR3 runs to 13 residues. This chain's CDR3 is CASSGYPRETQYF. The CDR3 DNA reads TGCGCCAGCAGTGGCTACCCTAGGGAGACCCAGTACTTC.

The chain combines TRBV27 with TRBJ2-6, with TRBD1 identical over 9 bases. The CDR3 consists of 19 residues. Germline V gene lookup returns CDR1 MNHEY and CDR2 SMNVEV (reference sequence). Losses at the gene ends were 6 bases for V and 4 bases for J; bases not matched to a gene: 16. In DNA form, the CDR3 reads TGTGCCAGCAGCCCCAGCCACACAGGGGGCGCGTTAGGGGCCAACGTCCTGACTTTC. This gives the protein CASSPSHTGGALGANVLTF. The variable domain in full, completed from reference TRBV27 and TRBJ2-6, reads EAQVTQNPRYLITVTGKKLTVTCSQNMNHEYMSWYRQDPGLGLRQIYYSMNVEVTDKGDVPEGYKVSRKEKRNFPLILESPSPNQTSLYFCASSPSHTGGALGANVLTFGAGSRLTVL.

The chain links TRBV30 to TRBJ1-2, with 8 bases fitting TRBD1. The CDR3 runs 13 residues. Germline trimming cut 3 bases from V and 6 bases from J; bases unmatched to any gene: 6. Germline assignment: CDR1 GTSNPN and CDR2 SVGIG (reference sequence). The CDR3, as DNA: TGTGCCTGGAGCGTTTTGACAGGGGATGGCTACACCTTC. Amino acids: CAWSVLTGDGYTF.

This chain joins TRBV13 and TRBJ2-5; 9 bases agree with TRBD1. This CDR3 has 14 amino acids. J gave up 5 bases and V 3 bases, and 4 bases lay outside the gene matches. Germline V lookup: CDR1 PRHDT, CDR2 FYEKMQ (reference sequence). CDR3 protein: CASSLDRGSETQYF. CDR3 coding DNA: TGTGCCAGCAGCTTGGACAGGGGCTCGGAGACCCAGTACTTC.

The CDR3 DNA reads TGCGCCAGCAGCTCCCTCGGGACAGACTATGGCTACACCTTC. This encodes CASSSLGTDYGYTF. The V call is TRBV5-1, the J call TRBJ1-2, with 7 bases matching TRBD1. The CDR3 covers 14 residues. The germline CDR1 and CDR2 sequences are SGHRS and YFSETQ. With 3 bases clipped from V and 3 bases from J, the junction kept 5 bases outside the gene matches.

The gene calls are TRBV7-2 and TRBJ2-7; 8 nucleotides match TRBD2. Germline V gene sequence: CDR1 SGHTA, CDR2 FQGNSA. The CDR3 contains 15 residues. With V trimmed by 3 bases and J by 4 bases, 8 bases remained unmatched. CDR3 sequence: CASSFAGGPGYEQYF. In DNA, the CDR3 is TGTGCCAGCAGCTTCGCGGGAGGACCCGGGTACGAGCAGTACTTC.

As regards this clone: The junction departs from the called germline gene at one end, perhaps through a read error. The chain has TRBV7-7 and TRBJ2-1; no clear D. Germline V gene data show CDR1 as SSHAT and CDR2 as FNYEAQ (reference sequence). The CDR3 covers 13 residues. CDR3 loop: CASSLGMANEQFF. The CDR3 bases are TGTGCTAGCAGCCTCGGAATGGCAAATGAGCAGTTCTTC.

The CDR3 reads CAWRPDTSYEQYF. DNA of the CDR3: TGTGCCTGGAGGCCGGATACCTCCTACGAGCAGTACTTC. The V gene is TRBV30, the J gene TRBJ2-7; D is unclear. The CDR3 contains 13 residues. CDR1 GTSNPN and CDR2 SVGIG come from the germline V gene (reference sequence). V shed 3 bases and J shed 0 bases, with 9 bases lying between them.

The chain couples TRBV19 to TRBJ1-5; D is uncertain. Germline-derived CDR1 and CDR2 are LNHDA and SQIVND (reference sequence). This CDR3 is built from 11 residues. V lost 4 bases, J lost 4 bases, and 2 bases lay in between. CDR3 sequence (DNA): TGTGCCAGTAGTAATAATCAGCCCCAGCATTTT. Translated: CASSNNQPQHF.

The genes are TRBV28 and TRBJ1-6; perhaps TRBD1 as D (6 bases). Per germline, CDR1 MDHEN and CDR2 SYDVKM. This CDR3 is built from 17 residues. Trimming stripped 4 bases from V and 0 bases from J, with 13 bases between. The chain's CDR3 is CASSWPGEASYNSPLHF. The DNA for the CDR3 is TGTGCCAGCAGTTGGCCAGGGGAGGCCTCCTATAATTCACCCCTCCACTTT.

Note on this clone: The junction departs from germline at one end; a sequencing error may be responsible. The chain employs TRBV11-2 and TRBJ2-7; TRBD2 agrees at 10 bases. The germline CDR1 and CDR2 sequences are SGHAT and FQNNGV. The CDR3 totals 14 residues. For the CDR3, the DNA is TGTGCCAGCAGCCCCCCGGGGCTAGCGGGAGAAGGGAGGTTC. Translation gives CASSPPGLAGEGRF.

This CDR3 is CASGSRAEGTEAFF. Here the CDR3 DNA reads TGTGCCAGCGGATCAAGGGCAGAAGGTACTGAAGCTTTCTTT. The chain carries TRBV9 and TRBJ1-1; D unresolved. The CDR3 totals 14 residues. V shed 7 bases and J shed 5 bases, with 18 bases lying between them. Per germline, CDR1 SGDLS and CDR2 YYNGEE.

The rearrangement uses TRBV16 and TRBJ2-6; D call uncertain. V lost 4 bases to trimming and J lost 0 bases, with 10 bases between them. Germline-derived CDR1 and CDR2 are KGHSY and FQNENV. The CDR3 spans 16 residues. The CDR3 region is CASSPVELSGANVLTF. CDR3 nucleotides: TGTGCCAGCAGCCCAGTAGAACTCTCTGGGGCCAACGTCCTGACTTTC. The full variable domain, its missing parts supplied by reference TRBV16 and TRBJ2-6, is GEEVAQTPKHLVRGEGQKAKLYCAPIKGHSYVFWYQQVLKNEFKFLISFQNENVFDETGMPKERFSAKCLPNSPCSLEIQATKLEDSAVYFCASSPVELSGANVLTFGAGSRLTVL.

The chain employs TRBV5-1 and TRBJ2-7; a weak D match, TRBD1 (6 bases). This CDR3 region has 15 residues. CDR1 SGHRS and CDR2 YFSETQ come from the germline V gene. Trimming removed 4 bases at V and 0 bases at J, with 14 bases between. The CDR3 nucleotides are TGCGCCAGCAGCGGAGAGGACAGAAACTCCTACGAGCAGTACTTC. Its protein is CASSGEDRNSYEQYF.

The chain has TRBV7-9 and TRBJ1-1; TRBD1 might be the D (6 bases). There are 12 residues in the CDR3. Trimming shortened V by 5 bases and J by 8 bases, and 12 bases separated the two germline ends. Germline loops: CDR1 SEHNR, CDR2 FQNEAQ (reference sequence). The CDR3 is CASSDSGQEAFF. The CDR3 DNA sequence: TGTGCCAGCAGCGATTCCGGACAGGAAGCTTTCTTT.

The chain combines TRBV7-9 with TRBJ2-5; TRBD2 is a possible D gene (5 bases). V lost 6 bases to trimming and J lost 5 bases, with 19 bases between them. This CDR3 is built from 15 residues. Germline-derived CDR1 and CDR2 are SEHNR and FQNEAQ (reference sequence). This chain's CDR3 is CASRFIDGEIETQYF. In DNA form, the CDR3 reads TGTGCCAGCAGATTTATCGACGGGGAAATTGAGACCCAGTACTTC.

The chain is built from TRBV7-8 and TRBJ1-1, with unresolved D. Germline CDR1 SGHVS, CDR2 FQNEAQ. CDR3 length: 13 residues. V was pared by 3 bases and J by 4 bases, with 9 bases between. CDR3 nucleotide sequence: TGTGCCAGCAGCTTCTCCTTGATCACTGAAGCTTTCTTT. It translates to CASSFSLITEAFF.

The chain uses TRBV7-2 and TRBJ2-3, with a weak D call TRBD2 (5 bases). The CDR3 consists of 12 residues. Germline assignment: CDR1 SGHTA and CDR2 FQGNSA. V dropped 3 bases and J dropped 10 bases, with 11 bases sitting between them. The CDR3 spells CASSFGILPQYF. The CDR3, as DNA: TGTGCCAGCAGCTTCGGGATACTTCCGCAGTATTTT.

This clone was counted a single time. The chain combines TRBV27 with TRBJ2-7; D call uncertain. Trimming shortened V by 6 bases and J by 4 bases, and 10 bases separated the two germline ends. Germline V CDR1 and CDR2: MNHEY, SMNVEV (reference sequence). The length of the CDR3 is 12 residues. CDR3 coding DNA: TGTGCCAGCAGCCGAATCGGGTACGAGCAGTACTTC. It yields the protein CASSRIGYEQYF.